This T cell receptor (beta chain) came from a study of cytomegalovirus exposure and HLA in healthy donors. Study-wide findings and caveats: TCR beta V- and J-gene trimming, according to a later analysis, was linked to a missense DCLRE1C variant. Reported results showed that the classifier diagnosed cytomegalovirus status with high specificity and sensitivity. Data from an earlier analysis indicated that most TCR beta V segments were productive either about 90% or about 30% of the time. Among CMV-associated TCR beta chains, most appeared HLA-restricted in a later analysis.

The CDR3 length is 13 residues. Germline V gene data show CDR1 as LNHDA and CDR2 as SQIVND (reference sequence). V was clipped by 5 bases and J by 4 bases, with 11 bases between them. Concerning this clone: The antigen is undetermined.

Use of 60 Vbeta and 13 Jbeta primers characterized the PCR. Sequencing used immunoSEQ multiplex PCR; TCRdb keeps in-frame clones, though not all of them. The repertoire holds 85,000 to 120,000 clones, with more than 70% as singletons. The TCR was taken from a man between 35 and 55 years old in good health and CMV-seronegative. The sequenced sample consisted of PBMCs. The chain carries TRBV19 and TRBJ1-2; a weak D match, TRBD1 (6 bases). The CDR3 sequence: CASSEQGFYGYTF. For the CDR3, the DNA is TGTGCCAGTAGTGAACAGGGCTTCTATGGCTACACCTTC. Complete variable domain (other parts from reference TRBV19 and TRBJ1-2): DGGITQSPKYLFRKEGQNVTLSCEQNLNHDAMYWYRQDPGQGLRLIYYSQIVNDFQKGDIAEGYSVSREKKESFPLTVTSAQKNPTAFYLCASSEQGFYGYTFGSGTRLTVV.